This entry features one T cell receptor (beta chain) sequence. Per the original methods: The authors estimated nucleated cell counts from reference gene primer amplification. Produced via immunoSEQ multiplex PCR; TCRdb's table is partial and in-frame only. The DNA gave D and trimming, while V, J and clone size come from that table. This table holds tens of thousands of clones, around 90% found once. These data belong to a study of blood T cell repertoires in COVID-19. Study-level information: The cDNA or gDNA used as material had been derived from T cells, B-cell-depleted T cells, or PBMCs.

The ends lost 6 bases at V and 1 base at J; junction bases unmatched: 1. Germline V gene lookup returns CDR1 SGHNT and CDR2 YYREEE (reference sequence). CDR3 size: 13 residues. The chain uses TRBV5-4 and TRBJ2-3; 8 bases are shared with TRBD1. The sample consisted of peripheral blood. This TCR derives from a man older than 75 with acute or convalescent COVID-19. This CDR3 is CASKDRGTDTQYF. The CDR3 nucleotides are TGTGCCAGCAAGGACAGGGGCACAGATACGCAGTATTTT.